This TCR gamma chain was captured by sequencing in a study of Vδ1+ human thymocytes. In this sample, this clone turned up a few times. Its target is not known. General study findings and limits: Around a fifth of thymic delta-chain sequences were Vdelta2, with few Vdelta3, unlike blood Vdelta1+ controls. Highly polyclonal TRG and TRD repertoires with Gaussian CDR3 length distributions appeared in thymus. Many TRG clonotypes were shared between donors; TRD repertoires were essentially private.

Alphabeta T cells were depleted, then CD3+ Vdelta1+ Vdelta2- thymocytes were FACS-sorted. Vdelta1+ thymocyte sorts reached between about 97% and 99.6% purity. V was pared by 3 bases and J by 3 bases, with 10 bases of the junction left unmatched. The CDR3 consists of 16 residues. Germline loops: CDR1 EGSNGY, CDR2 YDSYNSKV. Sequences come from RNA converted to cDNA by reverse transcription. The CDR3 regions were amplified by multiplex PCR from V-gene primers to a constant-region primer. TCRdb re-called clones from the multiplex PCR reads via CATT. The sample lists roughly 30,000 gamma-chain clones; around 18% were seen once.

The rearrangement joins TRGV2 to TRGJP2. Sequencing was carried out using Vdelta1+ gamma-delta thymocytes from the thymus. Sample subset: FACS-sorted CD3+ TCRalphabeta- TCRVdelta1+ TCRVdelta2- thymocytes. This TCR came from a boy under three years old who had congenital heart surgery. CDR3 coding DNA: TGTGCCACCTGGGACTGTCGTGTCGGTAGTGATTGGATCAAGACGTTT. Amino acids: CATWDCRVGSDWIKTF.